The TCR beta chain under discussion was sequenced for a study of cytomegalovirus exposure and HLA in healthy donors. Study-wide results and limits: Upon later analysis, HLA-associated TCR beta chains proved more clonally expanded than other, equally common chains.

The primer mix had 60 Vbeta and 13 Jbeta primers. Measured with immunoSEQ multiplex PCR; TCRdb has only the in-frame clones, and not every one. The repertoire has about 130,000 clones, roughly three quarters of them found once; the top ten carry 2% to 2.5%. To note about this clone: As yet, its antigen is unknown.

This CDR3 contains 16 residues. Germline V gene data show CDR1 as KGHSH and CDR2 as LQKENI. The V end was cut by 3 bases, the J end by 1 base, with 15 bases between. The sequence was collected from a man aged 25 to 45 in good health and CMV-seronegative. The chain links TRBV18 to TRBJ1-1; perhaps TRBD1 as D (5 bases). Sequencing was performed on PBMCs. CDR3 DNA: TGTGCCAGCTCACCTTTCGTCCCAGACAGGAACACTGAAGCTTTCTTT. Its protein is CASSPFVPDRNTEAFF. The whole variable domain, remainder taken from reference TRBV18 and TRBJ1-1, is NAGVMQNPRHLVRRRGQEARLRCSPMKGHSHVYWYRQLPEEGLKFMVYLQKENIIDESGMPKERFSAEFPKEGPSILRIQQVVRGDSAAYFCASSPFVPDRNTEAFFGQGTRLTVV.